This T cell receptor beta chain is drawn from a study of shared clonotypes between healthy human individuals. The split of CD4+ cells yielded CD45RA+ naive and CD45RA-negative memory subsets. On sorted subsets, replicate PCRs used about 180 ng DNA, or some 28,000 T cell genomes. The protocol was immunoSEQ multiplex PCR, while the TCRdb copy is restricted to in-frame clones and leaves out a portion. The table records around 2.1 million clones, approximately 95% of them present only once. CDR1 is MNHNS and CDR2 is SASEGT in the germline V gene. The CDR3 has 15 residues. The V gene end was trimmed by 4 bases and the J gene end by 9 bases; junction bases not matched to a gene: 6.

V and J are TRBV6-1 and TRBJ1-6; 10 bases match TRBD1. This TCR derives from a man between 18 and 35 years old in good health. The sample comprised naive CD4+ T cells sorted from blood. Subset noted: CD45RA+ positively selected. For the CDR3, the DNA is TGTGCCAGCAGTGTTCCCGGGACAGGGGTTTCACCCCTCCACTTT. Protein product: CASSVPGTGVSPLHF.